The T cell receptor beta chain described here comes from a study of OX40 agonist ivuxolimab in advanced cancers. Overall study context: In this cohort, patients received ivuxolimab, an agonistic anti-OX40 (CD134) antibody. Partial response was recorded in three patients: one hepatocellular carcinoma and two cutaneous melanoma cases. General study points: In the 0.1 to 3.0 mg/kg range, CD4+ and CD8+ blood T cells had expanded clonally by week 6.

The CDR3 extends over 18 amino acids. V shed 6 bases, J shed 0 bases, and the junction held 12 bases outside the gene matches. CDR1 and CDR2 (germline): LNHDA, SQIVND (reference sequence). Regarding this clone: Antigen: not known.

Autoimmune disease history or systemic immunosuppression meant exclusion. Sequencing used immunoSEQ multiplex PCR; TCRdb keeps in-frame clones, though not all of them. The sample comprises around 150,000 clones, 90% to 95% of which are singletons, and about 0.31% rests with the top ten. The TCR comes from an adult with an advanced solid tumor such as melanoma, head and neck, liver or kidney cancer. V gene TRBV19 combines with J gene TRBJ1-3, with TRBD1 matching over 9 bases. The sequenced sample was CD4+ or CD8+ T cells sorted from blood, obtained in a trial of the OX40 agonist ivuxolimab. The CDR3 DNA is TGTGCCAGTAGGACAAGATGGGACAGGGCTAACTCTGGAAACACCATATATTTT. Protein sequence: CASRTRWDRANSGNTIYF.